Listed here are 20 T cell receptor beta chains from one sample, sequenced in a study of shared clonotypes between healthy human individuals. Method: immunoSEQ multiplex PCR; TCRdb's copy keeps in-frame clones and lacks some. The sample lists about 2 million clones; about 95% were seen once. The naive CD8 population came from CD45RO-negative cells selected for CCR7, without terminally differentiated effector memory CD45RA+ cells. The material sequenced was naive CD8+ T cells sorted from blood. Source of these receptors: a man younger than 30 in good health.

This chain joins TRBV29-1 and TRBJ1-1; D is undetermined. The CDR3 totals 10 residues. The germline CDR1 and CDR2 sequences are SQVTM and ANQGSEA. V lost 5 bases and J 5 bases, leaving 6 bases between the germline ends. CDR3 nucleotides: TGCAGCGTTCCACTGACTGAAGCTTTCTTT. The encoded protein is CSVPLTEAFF.

V and J are TRBV5-1 and TRBJ1-1; no clear D. CDR1 and CDR2 (germline): SGHRS, YFSETQ. V was trimmed by 4 bases and J by 1 base, leaving 8 bases between them. The CDR3 totals 13 residues. The CDR3 loop is CASSIQPNTEAFF. The CDR3 bases are TGCGCCAGCAGCATACAACCGAACACTGAAGCTTTCTTT.

The chain joins TRBV6-1 to TRBJ2-3; D is uncertain. This CDR3 contains 16 residues. Germline assignment: CDR1 MNHNS and CDR2 SASEGT. The germline V and J ends were trimmed by 0 bases and 0 bases, with 10 bases remaining between them. The CDR3 region is CASSEARVSSTDTQYF. The CDR3 nucleotides read TGTGCCAGCAGTGAAGCGAGAGTTTCTAGCACAGATACGCAGTATTTT.

The rearrangement links TRBV27 to TRBJ2-3, with 9 bases matching TRBD2. CDR1 and CDR2 from the germline V gene are MNHEY and SMNVEV (reference sequence). The V gene end was trimmed by 6 bases and the J gene end by 4 bases; junction bases not matched to a gene: 5. The CDR3 is 14 residues long. DNA for the CDR3: TGTGCCAGCAGAGGCGGGAGGGCCCCAGATACGCAGTATTTT. Protein: CASRGGRAPDTQYF.

Concerning this clone: The junction differs from germline at one of its ends, possibly a read error. In DNA, the CDR3 is TGTGCCAGCACTTTAGGGACAGGGATATATGGCTACACCTTC. As protein: CASTLGTGIYGYTF. V usage is TRBV28 and J usage is TRBJ1-2, with TRBD1 matching 9 bases. This CDR3 spans 14 amino acids. Per germline, CDR1 MDHEN and CDR2 SYDVKM.

The chain recombines TRBV6-1 with TRBJ2-3; TRBD2 agrees at 11 bases. Looked up from germline, CDR1 is MNHNS and CDR2 is SASEGT. V shed 1 base and J 4 bases; nucleotides not matched to a gene: 4. The CDR3 has 16 amino acids. The CDR3 here is CASSEVSGGAADTQYF. The CDR3 DNA reads TGTGCCAGCAGTGAAGTTAGCGGGGGGGCCGCAGATACGCAGTATTTT.

This chain connects TRBV7-8 to TRBJ1-1, with D perhaps matching TRBD1 (5 bases). The V end was cut by 4 bases, the J end by 0 bases, with 12 bases between. Germline loops: CDR1 SGHVS, CDR2 FQNEAQ. The CDR3 spans 15 residues. This CDR3 reads CASSYRQILNTEAFF. CDR3 DNA sequence: TGTGCCAGCAGCTATCGACAGATCCTGAACACTGAAGCTTTCTTT.

Details on this clone: Other DNA sequences in this specimen translate into the identical CDR3. The chain recombines TRBV4-1 with TRBJ2-7; the match to TRBD2 covers 7 bases. This CDR3 spans 14 amino acids. V lost 4 bases to trimming and J lost 1 base; unmatched junction nucleotides: 4. CDR1 and CDR2 (germline): MGHRA, YSYEKL. The CDR3 here is CASSLAGPSYEQYF. DNA for the CDR3: TGCGCCAGCAGCCTAGCGGGCCCTTCCTACGAGCAGTACTTC.

The chain uses TRBV9 and TRBJ1-1; D is unresolved. Germline values: CDR1 SGDLS, CDR2 YYNGEE. This CDR3 is 13 amino acids long. V lost 1 base, J lost 5 bases, and 9 bases lay in between. The CDR3 here is CASSVNPGTEAFF. CDR3 sequence (DNA): TGTGCCAGCAGCGTAAACCCTGGGACTGAAGCTTTCTTT.

The chain links TRBV6-5 to TRBJ1-1, with 9 bases lining up with TRBD1. Germline V CDR1 and CDR2: MNHEY, SVGAGI. V was clipped by 2 bases and J by 7 bases; unmatched bases: 5. The CDR3 sequence is 14 residues long. The CDR3 loop reads CASSYGGQGYEAFF. The CDR3 region has the DNA TGTGCCAGCAGTTACGGGGGACAGGGCTATGAAGCTTTCTTT.

The chain combines TRBV27 with TRBJ1-3; 7 bases agree with TRBD1. The V gene end was trimmed by 0 bases and the J gene end by 0 bases; junction bases not matched to a gene: 8. The CDR3 covers 18 residues. The germline V gene encodes CDR1 MNHEY and CDR2 SMNVEV (reference sequence). The CDR3 loop is CASSLSPTGTSSGNTIYF. The CDR3 nucleotides are TGTGCCAGCAGTTTATCGCCGACAGGGACCAGCTCTGGAAACACCATATATTTT.

The gene calls are TRBV27 and TRBJ2-2; TRBD1 or TRBD2 may be the D gene (6 bases each). With 7 bases removed from V and 5 bases from J, the gap between germline ends came to 23 bases. The germline CDR1 and CDR2 sequences are MNHEY and SMNVEV (reference sequence). The CDR3 covers 17 residues. The CDR3 here is CASKFDGGPPGTGELFF. The CDR3 DNA sequence: TGTGCCAGCAAGTTTGATGGGGGGCCCCCTGGGACCGGGGAGCTGTTTTTT.

The V call is TRBV10-2, the J call TRBJ2-2; D is perhaps TRBD2 (6 bases). CDR1 is WSHSY, CDR2 SAAADI, per germline. Between the trimmed V and J ends, which lost 1 base and 6 bases, there was a span of 12 bases. There are 15 residues in the CDR3. Written as DNA, the CDR3 is TGCGCCAGCAGTGAGTGGAGGGCGAAGGCCGGGGAGCTGTTTTTT. Protein sequence: CASSEWRAKAGELFF.

This chain links TRBV7-6 with TRBJ2-1; tentatively, D is TRBD2 (5 bases). The CDR3 has 15 amino acids. Germline V gives CDR1 SGHVS, CDR2 FNYEAQ. V was shortened by 3 bases and J by 2 bases, with 11 bases between the two germline ends. In DNA, the CDR3 is TGTGCCAGCAGCTTGGGCGGAGGCCCCTACAATGAGCAGTTCTTC. As protein: CASSLGGGPYNEQFF.

The V and J genes are TRBV5-6 and TRBJ2-1; no reliable D call. Trimming removed 4 bases from V and 3 bases from J, with 5 bases in between. This CDR3 spans 12 amino acids. Germline V gene lookup returns CDR1 SGHDT and CDR2 YYEEEE. CDR3 coding DNA: TGTGCCAGCAGCATTAGCTACAATGAGCAGTTCTTC. Translating it yields CASSISYNEQFF.

Comment on this clone: In the same sample, other DNA sequences code for this CDR3. V gene TRBV6-5 combines with J gene TRBJ1-4; the D gene is possibly TRBD1 (6 bases). V lost 2 bases, J lost 7 bases, and 8 bases lay in between. Germline V gives CDR1 MNHEY, CDR2 SVGAGI. This CDR3 is built from 13 residues. CDR3 DNA: TGTGCCAGCAGTTACAGGGGGGGTGAAAAACTGTTTTTT. It translates to CASSYRGGEKLFF.

The chain combines TRBV6-6 with TRBJ2-2, with D perhaps TRBD2 (6 bases). Deletions cut 2 bases from V and 5 bases from J, with 12 bases between. The CDR3 consists of 15 residues. Germline CDR1 reads MNHNY; CDR2 reads SVGAGI (reference sequence). CDR3 in amino acids: CASSYPLAPTGELFF. The CDR3 DNA reads as TGTGCCAGCAGTTACCCACTAGCACCTACCGGGGAGCTGTTTTTT.

The chain couples TRBV10-1 to TRBJ1-5, with D hard to call. Trimming cost V 6 bases and J 2 bases, with 14 bases left between them. CDR3 length: 15 residues. Looked up from germline, CDR1 is WNHNN and CDR2 is SYGVQD (reference sequence). This CDR3 reads CASRTDLARNQPQHF. In nucleotides, the CDR3 is TGCGCCAGCAGGACGGACCTCGCCCGCAATCAGCCCCAGCATTTT.

The chain links TRBV18 to TRBJ2-1; TRBD1 is a possible D gene (6 bases). Germline V gene sequence: CDR1 KGHSH, CDR2 LQKENI. Trimming took 2 bases from V and 3 from J, leaving 8 bases between them. This CDR3 is built from 14 residues. In nucleotides, the CDR3 is TGTGCCAGCTCACCAGCAGGGGTCTACAATGAGCAGTTCTTC. This gives the protein CASSPAGVYNEQFF.

Details on this clone: Other DNA sequences in the same sample also yield this CDR3. The J gene is TRBJ2-7, the V gene TRBV9, with a tentative D call TRBD2 (6 bases). The CDR3 is 14 residues long. Germline-derived CDR1 and CDR2 are SGDLS and YYNGEE. Trimming removed 3 bases from V and 2 bases from J, with 12 bases in between. As DNA, the CDR3 is TGTGCCAGCAGCGCCGGAGCGGGTCCCTACGAGCAGTACTTC. Translation: CASSAGAGPYEQYF.